One sample yielded the 26 T cell receptor beta chains listed below, sequenced in a study of CD4 and CD8 cells across lung adenocarcinoma regions. One entry per CDR3 protein results from TCRdb running MiXCR on the PCR reads. The sample has fewer than 25,000 distinct CDR3 sequences, around 50% seen once; the top ten hold 27%. The specimen was CD8+ T cells from the center of a lung tumor. The receptors were sampled from a female donor with lung adenocarcinoma. The CD4 and CD8 labels of this study may be unreliable.

This clonotype was observed a few times. This chain joins TRBV6-1 and TRBJ2-1; possibly TRBD2 for D (6 bases). V shed 6 bases and J shed 6 bases, with 18 bases lying between them. Per the germline V gene, CDR1 is MNHNS and CDR2 is SASEGT. The CDR3 runs to 15 residues. CDR3 coding DNA: TGTGCCAGCAGCGGCTCGGGAGTTTCGTCCAATGAGCAGTTCTTC. As protein: CASSGSGVSSNEQFF.

The chain couples TRBV6-1 to TRBJ2-4, with D unresolved. Germline V CDR1 and CDR2: MNHNS, SASEGT. The CDR3 loop spans 17 amino acids. Trimming removed 3 bases from V and 1 base from J, with 16 bases in between. The CDR3 DNA sequence: TGTGCCAGCAGTGAGCAGCAACCAAGGAGTGCCAAAAACATTCAGTACTTC. This encodes CASSEQQPRSAKNIQYF.

This clonotype was detected many times. The J gene is TRBJ2-7, the V gene TRBV7-6, with D tentatively TRBD2 (5 bases). Trimming shortened V by 0 bases and J by 6 bases, and 9 bases separated the two germline ends. The CDR3 runs to 13 residues. Germline V CDR1 and CDR2: SGHVS, FNYEAQ. The CDR3 reads CASSLAQAGEQYF. CDR3 nucleotides: TGTGCCAGCAGCTTAGCGCAGGCGGGCGAGCAGTACTTC.

The CDR3 reads CATSRARPNNEQFF. CDR3 sequence (DNA): TGTGCCACCAGCAGAGCCCGGCCGAACAATGAGCAGTTCTTC. The chain uses TRBV15 and TRBJ2-1, with D unresolved. Germline V gene sequence: CDR1 LNHNV, CDR2 YYDKDF (reference sequence). Trimming stripped 1 base from V and 5 bases from J, with 9 bases between. CDR3 length equals 14 residues.

This clonotype has more than one count but fewer than ten. This sequence joins TRBV6-5 and TRBJ2-1; D not resolved. Per the germline V gene, CDR1 is MNHEY and CDR2 is SVGAGI. The CDR3 is made up of 14 amino acids. The V and J ends lost 1 base and 6 bases respectively, with 10 bases between them. CDR3 DNA sequence: TGTGCCAGCAGTTACTTTTACCCTGGCAATGAGCAGTTCTTC. It is translated as CASSYFYPGNEQFF.

This clonotype was recorded at least ten times. This chain uses TRBV12-3 or TRBV12-4 with TRBJ1-2; D remains unclear. The V end lost 3 bases, the J end lost 2 bases, and 7 bases lay between the germline ends. The CDR3 runs 13 residues. CDR3 sequence (DNA): TGTGCCAGCAGTTTTGGGGAAAACTATGGCTACACCTTC. Its translation is CASSFGENYGYTF.

Note on this clonotype: An end of the junction differs from the germline gene, which may be a read error. The gene calls are TRBV27 and TRBJ2-4, with D possibly TRBD2 on 5 matching bases. Per the germline V gene, CDR1 is MNHEY and CDR2 is SMNVEV (reference sequence). This CDR3 is 11 amino acids long. CDR3 bases: TGTGGCCTGGGAGCTACAAATATTCAGTACTTT. Amino acid sequence: CGLGATNIQYF.

This clonotype is large (0.1 to 1%) by share. V gene TRBV10-3 combines with J gene TRBJ2-1, with 7 positions matching TRBD1. The J call may be faulty, since TRBJ2-7 better matches the DNA end. The CDR3 is 13 residues long. In germline, CDR1 is ENHRY, CDR2 SYGVKD. The CDR3 reads CAISDRVSDEQYF. The CDR3 region has the DNA TGTGCCATCAGCGACAGGGTTAGCGACGAGCAGTACTTC.

V usage is TRBV6-1 and J usage is TRBJ1-1, with D uncertain. Trimming left V 3 bases short and J 6 bases short, with 11 bases between. CDR1 MNHNS and CDR2 SASEGT come from the germline V gene. The CDR3 extends over 13 amino acids. DNA of the CDR3: TGTGCCAGCAGTGACTTGGGGTGGGCTGAAGCTTTCTTT. Translating gives CASSDLGWAEAFF.

The chain links TRBV6-1 to TRBJ1-1; no clear D. The ends were cut back, 7 bases at V and 1 base at J, with 10 bases in the middle. Germline CDR1 and CDR2: MNHNS and SASEGT. The CDR3 covers 13 residues. The CDR3 DNA is TGTGCCAGCATCCTTACTTGGAACACTGAAGCTTTCTTT. Amino acids: CASILTWNTEAFF.

The CDR3 DNA reads as TGTGCCAGCAGTAGCCGACAGGGCTCTGGGGAGCAGTACTTC. Amino acid sequence: CASSSRQGSGEQYF. This chain connects TRBV27 to TRBJ2-5; 7 positions match TRBD1. The germline V gene has CDR1 MNHEY and CDR2 SMNVEV (reference sequence). CDR3 length: 14 amino acids. V trimming: 5 bases; J trimming: 11 bases; junction bases outside the gene matches: 14.

The chain is built from TRBV27 and TRBJ2-3; D uncertain. Germline V CDR1 and CDR2: MNHEY, SMNVEV (reference sequence). The CDR3 runs to 12 residues. The CDR3 loop reads CAGMRGKDTQYF. As DNA, the CDR3 is TGTGCGGGGATGCGAGGCAAAGATACGCAGTATTTT.

Regarding this clonotype: The junction departs from the called germline gene at one end, perhaps through a read error. This sequence joins TRBV3-1 and TRBJ2-5; the D call may be TRBD1 or TRBD2 (7 bases each). The CDR3 length is 14 residues. In germline, CDR1 is LGHDT, CDR2 YNNKEL (reference sequence). CDR3 sequence (DNA): TGTGCCAGCAGCGACCTACAGGGGAGGGAGACCCGGTACTTC. This codes for CASSDLQGRETRYF.

This chain uses TRBV14 with TRBJ2-5, with D maybe TRBD1 (6 bases). Germline CDR1 is SGHDN and CDR2 is FVKESK. The CDR3 has 13 residues. Trimming removed 3 bases at V and 7 bases at J, with 12 bases between. The CDR3 coding sequence is TGTGCCAGCAGCCAGGATCCCAGGGGGACCCAGTACTTC. It specifies CASSQDPRGTQYF.

This sequence joins TRBV12-3 or TRBV12-4 and TRBJ2-1; no definite D call. V was cut by 1 base and J by 5 bases, with 6 bases left in between. The CDR3 is 13 residues long. In nucleotides, the CDR3 is TGTGCCAGCAGTTTAGGGAGTAACAATGAGCAGTTCTTC. Translating it yields CASSLGSNNEQFF.

This clonotype appeared many times. The gene calls are TRBV10-1 and TRBJ1-1; perhaps TRBD1 as D (5 bases). The germline V gene encodes CDR1 WNHNN and CDR2 SYGVQD (reference sequence). V shed 5 bases and J shed 1 base, with 8 bases lying between them. The CDR3 loop spans 13 amino acids. CDR3 nucleotide sequence: TGCGCCAGCAGTAGGGGTCAGAACACTGAAGCTTTCTTT. The encoded protein is CASSRGQNTEAFF.

V and J are TRBV10-2 and TRBJ2-3, with TRBD1 matching 7 bases. Per the germline V gene, CDR1 is WSHSY and CDR2 is SAAADI. The CDR3 totals 17 residues. V gave up 2 bases and J gave up 4 bases; unmatched junction bases: 12. This chain's CDR3 is CASSEPPARGTADTQYF. Written as DNA, the CDR3 is TGCGCCAGCAGTGAGCCGCCCGCCAGGGGGACGGCAGATACGCAGTATTTT.

This clonotype was seen repeatedly, ten times or more. CDR3 DNA: TGCAGTTATAAGGGGAGCCTTAGTACAGATACGCAGTATTTT. Translating gives CSYKGSLSTDTQYF. The rearrangement joins TRBV20-1 to TRBJ2-3, with D perhaps being TRBD1 or TRBD2 (5 bases each). V dropped 8 bases and J dropped 3 bases, with 18 bases sitting between them. From germline, CDR1 is DFQATT and CDR2 SNEGSKA (reference sequence). The CDR3 is 14 residues long.

This clonotype appeared a single time. The junction departs from the called germline gene at one end, perhaps through a read error. The genes are TRBV6-1 and TRBJ2-5, with 8 bases fitting TRBD2. CDR1 is MNHNS, CDR2 SASEGT, per germline. The CDR3 spans 18 residues. CDR3: CASSEAGLGGRDQETQYF. The CDR3 DNA follows: TGTGCCAGCAGTGAAGCGGGACTAGGGGGACGTGACCAAGAGACGCAGTACTTC.

Regarding this clonotype: A much larger clone sits a single nucleotide away, making a read error possible. CDR3 coding DNA: TGTGCCAGCAGTAGGGGGGCAGGGTCACCCCTCCACTTT. This codes for CASSRGAGSPLHF. The rearrangement joins TRBV12-3 or TRBV12-4 to TRBJ1-6; maybe TRBD1 (6 bases). Trimming removed 5 bases from V and 10 bases from J, with 12 bases in between. The CDR3 has 13 amino acids.

The V and J genes are TRBV6-4 and TRBJ2-1; 12 nucleotides line up with TRBD2. The germline gives CDR1 MRHNA, CDR2 SNTAGT. This CDR3 is 17 amino acids long. V trimming: 6 bases; J trimming: 5 bases; junction bases outside the gene matches: 11. In DNA, the CDR3 is TGTGCCAGCAGGACTCTAGCGGGGGGGCCCGCACACAATGAGCAGTTCTTC. Translated, it gives CASRTLAGGPAHNEQFF.

For this clonotype: The junction differs from germline at one of its ends, possibly a read error. This chain uses TRBV27 with TRBJ2-4; D may correspond to TRBD1 or TRBD2 (5 bases each). Germline CDR1 is MNHEY and CDR2 is SMNVEV (reference sequence). The CDR3 extends over 15 amino acids. The CDR3 bases are TGTGCCAGCATTCCGGGGCGCAGGGACGCAGACATGCAGTACTTC. Amino acids: CASIPGRRDADMQYF.

A word on this clonotype: The junction does not match germline at one end; this may be a read error. The CDR3 reads CAGIGGSDEETQYF. The CDR3 coding sequence is TGTGCGGGGATCGGGGGCTCAGACGAAGAGACGCAGTACTTT. V usage is TRBV6-1 and J usage is TRBJ2-5, with D possibly called TRBD1 or TRBD2 (6 bases each). This CDR3 is 14 amino acids long. Germline CDR1 reads MNHNS; CDR2 reads SASEGT.

This clonotype came up a few times. V usage is TRBV10-3 and J usage is TRBJ2-1; 9 bases are a match to TRBD1. CDR1 is ENHRY, CDR2 SYGVKD, per germline. The CDR3 sequence is 16 residues long. V shed 4 bases, J shed 9 bases, and the junction held 13 bases outside the gene matches. CDR3 region: CAISAAPGQGISEQFF. The CDR3 DNA is TGTGCCATCAGTGCAGCTCCGGGACAGGGTATCAGTGAGCAGTTCTTC.

This clonotype was recorded at least ten times. V and J are TRBV9 and TRBJ2-1; 7 bases align to TRBD2. Per germline, CDR1 SGDLS and CDR2 YYNGEE. With 4 bases clipped from V and 4 bases from J, the junction kept 17 bases outside the gene matches. The CDR3 contains 18 residues. The CDR3 reads CASSTPSIVGGRYNEQFF. In DNA, the CDR3 is TGTGCCAGCAGCACACCCTCCATAGTCGGGGGGAGATACAATGAGCAGTTCTTC.

In this sample, this clonotype turned up a few times. This chain connects TRBV12-5 to TRBJ2-3; tentative D call: TRBD2 (6 bases). From germline, CDR1 is LGHNT and CDR2 FRNRAP. V lost 6 bases, J lost 4 bases, and 14 bases lay in between. This CDR3 is built from 14 residues. This chain's CDR3 is CASGPRWGADTQYF. CDR3 DNA: TGTGCTAGTGGGCCAAGGTGGGGGGCAGATACGCAGTATTTT.